This TCR beta chain was identified during a study of blood T cell repertoires in COVID-19. The overall study: Sample material is recorded as cDNA or gDNA derived from T cells, B-cell-depleted T cells, or PBMCs.

This clone is a singleton in its sample. V was cut by 0 bases and J by 13 bases, with 14 bases left in between. Germline CDR1 is SGHNT and CDR2 is YYREEE (reference sequence). This CDR3 has 13 amino acids. Per the study methods: The assay estimated nucleated cells by amplifying reference gene primers. Sequenced by immunoSEQ multiplex PCR; TCRdb stores in-frame clones only, minus some. The DNA was the basis for D and trimming; V, J and clone size are from that table. This table has 150,000 to 200,000 clones, 65% to 85% appearing once. Enrollees, about 18 to 95 years old, lived in roughly 24 US areas. Before being deemed recovered, Cohort 3 donors had two negative PCRs, clearance, or symptom resolution.

The source of this sequence is a woman aged 60-75 years who had recovered from COVID-19. What was sequenced was PBMCs or T cells enriched from blood (not recorded which). J is TRBJ2-4 and V is TRBV5-4, with a weak D call TRBD1 (6 bases). DNA of the CDR3: TGTGCCAGCAGCTTGGGCCTACAGGGCCCCCAGTACTTC. It specifies CASSLGLQGPQYF.